The rows below give T cell receptor beta chains drawn from one sample of a study of PD-1 blockade in classical Hodgkin lymphoma. The method was immunoSEQ multiplex PCR; TCRdb's version includes in-frame clones alone and lacks a portion of them. The data contain about 13,000 clones, about 90% of them singletons. The sample here was peripheral blood mononuclear cells (PBMCs), taken at baseline. The receptor source for this set is a human donor with classical Hodgkin lymphoma. CDR3s include the opening cysteine and the closing phenylalanine or tryptophan. Each record gives: clone size, J gene, V gene, D gene, CDR3 DNA, CDR3 protein. The D gene is left open where the match is weak. Clone size is given for some rows only: seen once, a few or many times, or a class if the clone is expanded.

abundance: NA
j_gene: TRBJ1-4
v_gene: TRBV12-5
d_gene: NA
CDR3nt: TGTGCTAGTGGCCCTACAGGGTTGGGGGAAAAACTGTTTTTT
CDR3aa: CASGPTGLGEKLFF

abundance: NA
j_gene: TRBJ2-7
v_gene: TRBV5-1
d_gene: TRBD2
CDR3nt: TGCGCCAGCAGCTTGGTTAGCGGGAGGTTGGAAGACGAGCAGTACTTC
CDR3aa: CASSLVSGRLEDEQYF

abundance: NA
j_gene: TRBJ1-4
v_gene: TRBV7-9
d_gene: NA
CDR3nt: TGTGCCAGCAGCTCTTCAGGGAGGGGGGAAAAACTGTTTTTT
CDR3aa: CASSSSGRGEKLFF

abundance: NA
j_gene: TRBJ2-2
v_gene: TRBV18
d_gene: TRBD2
CDR3nt: TGTGCCAGCTCACCACTAGCGGGATCCACCGGGGAGCTGTTTTTT
CDR3aa: CASSPLAGSTGELFF

abundance: NA
j_gene: TRBJ1-2
v_gene: TRBV2
d_gene: TRBD1
CDR3nt: TGTGCCAGCAGGTCCCGGACCTTGGGACAGGGCTCCAATGGCTACACCTTC
CDR3aa: CASRSRTLGQGSNGYTF

abundance: NA
j_gene: TRBJ1-6
v_gene: TRBV6-5
d_gene: NA
CDR3nt: TGTGCCAGCAGTTACGACAGTAAGCCACCCCTCCACTTT
CDR3aa: CASSYDSKPPLHF

abundance: NA
j_gene: TRBJ2-3
v_gene: TRBV6-4
d_gene: TRBD2
CDR3nt: TGTGCCAGCAGTGATGGGACTACACGCACAGATACGCAGTATTTT
CDR3aa: CASSDGTTRTDTQYF

abundance: once
j_gene: TRBJ2-3
v_gene: TRBV7-9
d_gene: TRBD2
CDR3nt: TGTGCCAGCAGCTATTTAGCGGGGAGCACAGATACGCAGTATTTT
CDR3aa: CASSYLAGSTDTQYF

abundance: NA
j_gene: TRBJ2-5
v_gene: TRBV10-3
d_gene: TRBD2
CDR3nt: TGTGCCACCACGACGCGGGAGAACGAGCAAGAGACCCAGTACTTC
CDR3aa: CATTTRENEQETQYF

abundance: once
j_gene: TRBJ2-2
v_gene: TRBV7-9
d_gene: TRBD1
CDR3nt: TGTGCCAATCGGGACAGGGGGTCCACCGGGGAGCTGTTTTTT
CDR3aa: CANRDRGSTGELFF

abundance: NA
j_gene: TRBJ1-1
v_gene: TRBV5-1
d_gene: NA
CDR3nt: TGCGCCAGCAGCTTGGTAGCGAGGAACACTGAAGCTTTCTTT
CDR3aa: CASSLVARNTEAFF

abundance: NA
j_gene: TRBJ1-5
v_gene: TRBV30
d_gene: NA
CDR3nt: TGTGCCTGGAGTATTACAGGGTATCAGCCCCAGCATTTT
CDR3aa: CAWSITGYQPQHF

abundance: NA
j_gene: TRBJ2-7
v_gene: TRBV5-6
d_gene: NA
CDR3nt: TGTGCCAGCAGCTTGGTGCAGCAGTTGATCCACGAGCAGTACTTC
CDR3aa: CASSLVQQLIHEQYF

abundance: NA
j_gene: TRBJ2-5
v_gene: TRBV7-7
d_gene: NA
CDR3nt: TGTGCCAGCAGCTTAGTTGCCAACCAAGAGACCCAGTACTTC
CDR3aa: CASSLVANQETQYF

abundance: NA
j_gene: TRBJ1-1
v_gene: TRBV6-1
d_gene: NA
CDR3nt: TGTGCCAGCAGTGAAGCGAGGGGCGGGAACACTGAAGCTTTCTTT
CDR3aa: CASSEARGGNTEAFF

abundance: NA
j_gene: TRBJ2-5
v_gene: TRBV5-1
d_gene: TRBD2
CDR3nt: TGCGCCAGCAGCTGGGAGGGTGGGGGCCAAGAGACCCAGTACTTC
CDR3aa: CASSWEGGGQETQYF

abundance: NA
j_gene: TRBJ1-3
v_gene: TRBV21-1
d_gene: NA
CDR3nt: TGTGCCAGCAGCAAAGCGCTGGACAGGGGCCGATCTGGAAACACCATATATTTT
CDR3aa: CASSKALDRGRSGNTIYF

abundance: NA
j_gene: TRBJ2-2
v_gene: TRBV6-6
d_gene: NA
CDR3nt: TGTGCCAGCAGTTACTGGGGCAGGGAGGGGGCCGGGGAGCTGTTTTTT
CDR3aa: CASSYWGREGAGELFF

abundance: NA
j_gene: TRBJ1-4
v_gene: TRBV7-8
d_gene: NA
CDR3nt: TGTGCCAGCAGCTTAGCGCGAATTGTGACTAATGAAAAACTGTTTTTT
CDR3aa: CASSLARIVTNEKLFF

abundance: NA
j_gene: TRBJ2-1
v_gene: TRBV2
d_gene: NA
CDR3nt: TGTGCCAGCAGGACAGGAGCTTGGTTGCAGTTCTTC
CDR3aa: CASRTGAWLQFF

abundance: NA
j_gene: TRBJ2-1
v_gene: TRBV7-9
d_gene: TRBD2
CDR3nt: TGTGCCAGCAGCTTAGAGCGGGAGGTATACAATGAGCAGTTCTTC
CDR3aa: CASSLEREVYNEQFF

abundance: NA
j_gene: TRBJ2-2
v_gene: TRBV11-3
d_gene: TRBD2
CDR3nt: TGTGCCAGCAGCCTGGGACTAGCGGGGGCAACGAACACCGGGGAGCTGTTTTTT
CDR3aa: CASSLGLAGATNTGELFF

abundance: few
j_gene: TRBJ2-6
v_gene: TRBV6-1
d_gene: NA
CDR3nt: TGTGCCAGCAGTGAACTAAGCCCGGGGGGGGCCAACGTCCTGACTTTC
CDR3aa: CASSELSPGGANVLTF

abundance: NA
j_gene: TRBJ2-2
v_gene: TRBV7-9
d_gene: NA
CDR3nt: TGTGCCAGCAGCCCAAGGACAGTAGCGAACACCGGGGAGCTGTTTTTT
CDR3aa: CASSPRTVANTGELFF

abundance: NA
j_gene: TRBJ1-2
v_gene: TRBV12-2
d_gene: NA
CDR3nt: TGTGCAAGTCGCTTTAGACTAATACCGGGGGCGAAGGGCTACACCTTC
CDR3aa: CASRFRLIPGAKGYTF

abundance: NA
j_gene: TRBJ2-3
v_gene: TRBV6-4
d_gene: TRBD2
CDR3nt: TGTGCCAGCAAACCGACTAGCGGGGGGGGAGATACGCAGTATTTT
CDR3aa: CASKPTSGGGDTQYF

abundance: NA
j_gene: TRBJ1-5
v_gene: TRBV6-1
d_gene: NA
CDR3nt: TGTGCCAGCAGTGAAGATCGGGTTGGCAATCAGCCCCAGCATTTT
CDR3aa: CASSEDRVGNQPQHF

abundance: NA
j_gene: TRBJ2-1
v_gene: TRBV7-6
d_gene: TRBD2
CDR3nt: TGTGCCAGCAGCAGGACTAGCGGGGGAACCTCCTACAATGAGCAGTTCTTC
CDR3aa: CASSRTSGGTSYNEQFF

abundance: NA
j_gene: TRBJ2-7
v_gene: TRBV29-1
d_gene: NA
CDR3nt: TGCAGCGTTGAGAAGGGGGGCGGGAACGAGCAGTACTTC
CDR3aa: CSVEKGGGNEQYF

abundance: once
j_gene: TRBJ2-5
v_gene: TRBV4-1
d_gene: NA
CDR3nt: TGCGCCAGCAGCCAAGTACCAGTTGAGACCCAGTACTTC
CDR3aa: CASSQVPVETQYF

abundance: NA
j_gene: TRBJ2-7
v_gene: TRBV19
d_gene: NA
CDR3nt: TGTGCCAGTAGTATGGTAGGACTATACGAGCAGTACTTC
CDR3aa: CASSMVGLYEQYF

abundance: NA
j_gene: TRBJ1-6
v_gene: TRBV19
d_gene: TRBD1
CDR3nt: TGTGCCAGTAGTGCCCCGGGACAGGGAGATTCACCCCTCCACTTT
CDR3aa: CASSAPGQGDSPLHF

abundance: once
j_gene: TRBJ2-5
v_gene: TRBV7-2
d_gene: TRBD2
CDR3nt: TGTGCCAGCAGCTCCCCGGGACTAGCGGGAGATGAGACCCAGTACTTC
CDR3aa: CASSSPGLAGDETQYF

abundance: NA
j_gene: TRBJ1-2
v_gene: TRBV19
d_gene: TRBD1
CDR3nt: TGTGCCAGTAGTATATGGGACAGGGGCTACACCTTC
CDR3aa: CASSIWDRGYTF

abundance: NA
j_gene: TRBJ2-5
v_gene: TRBV10-3
d_gene: NA
CDR3nt: TGTGCCATCAGGACCGGGCCTCGGGAAGAGACCCAGTACTTC
CDR3aa: CAIRTGPREETQYF

abundance: NA
j_gene: TRBJ2-1
v_gene: TRBV10-3
d_gene: TRBD2
CDR3nt: TGTGCCATCAGTGAGTCCAGGCTAGAGCGGGGGGGCAGTGGTTTCTTC
CDR3aa: CAISESRLERGGSGFF

abundance: NA
j_gene: TRBJ1-2
v_gene: TRBV2
d_gene: NA
CDR3nt: TGTGCCAGCAGTGAATACCAGGGCCAGAACTATGGCTACACCTTC
CDR3aa: CASSEYQGQNYGYTF

abundance: NA
j_gene: TRBJ1-6
v_gene: TRBV7-8
d_gene: NA
CDR3nt: TGTGCCAGCAGCTTAAGGATTTACAGAACTTATAATTCACCCCTCCACTTT
CDR3aa: CASSLRIYRTYNSPLHF

abundance: NA
j_gene: TRBJ2-2
v_gene: TRBV29-1
d_gene: NA
CDR3nt: TGCAGCCCCTCTCCAGCTGGGGCGGCCACCGGGGAGCTGTTTTTT
CDR3aa: CSPSPAGAATGELFF

abundance: NA
j_gene: TRBJ2-1
v_gene: TRBV6-6
d_gene: NA
CDR3nt: TGTGCCAGCACCATGGGGGGGCCCTACAATGAGCAGTTCTTC
CDR3aa: CASTMGGPYNEQFF

abundance: once
j_gene: TRBJ2-2
v_gene: TRBV7-9
d_gene: NA
CDR3nt: TGTGCCAGCAGCTTAGGAAATATGGGTGCCCACACCGGGGAGCTGTTTTTT
CDR3aa: CASSLGNMGAHTGELFF

abundance: NA
j_gene: TRBJ2-7
v_gene: TRBV7-6
d_gene: TRBD1
CDR3nt: TGTGCCAGCAGTCCTACAGGGGGCTACGAGCAGTACTTC
CDR3aa: CASSPTGGYEQYF

abundance: once
j_gene: TRBJ2-2
v_gene: TRBV6-5
d_gene: NA
CDR3nt: TGTGCCAGCAGCCCTCAGGTTGACGGGGAGCTGTTTTTT
CDR3aa: CASSPQVDGELFF

abundance: NA
j_gene: TRBJ2-7
v_gene: TRBV5-4
d_gene: TRBD1
CDR3nt: TGTGCCAGCAGCGCCCCCGGGACAGGGGTCCACGAGCAGTACTTC
CDR3aa: CASSAPGTGVHEQYF

abundance: NA
j_gene: TRBJ2-7
v_gene: TRBV7-8
d_gene: NA
CDR3nt: TGTGCCAGCAGCCAACAGGGCTACGAGCAGTACTTC
CDR3aa: CASSQQGYEQYF

abundance: NA
j_gene: TRBJ2-3
v_gene: TRBV11-3
d_gene: NA
CDR3nt: TGTGCCAGCAGCTTAGGGATGAAACGGGGGCGAGGAGATACGCAGTATTTT
CDR3aa: CASSLGMKRGRGDTQYF

abundance: NA
j_gene: TRBJ2-7
v_gene: TRBV11-2
d_gene: NA
CDR3nt: TGTGCCAGCAGCCCGAACTCCTACGAGCAGTACTTC
CDR3aa: CASSPNSYEQYF

abundance: NA
j_gene: TRBJ2-3
v_gene: TRBV30
d_gene: TRBD2
CDR3nt: TGTGCCTGGAGTGCGACTAGCGGGGGGGCAGGAGATACGCAGTATTTT
CDR3aa: CAWSATSGGAGDTQYF

abundance: NA
j_gene: TRBJ2-7
v_gene: TRBV6-8
d_gene: TRBD2
CDR3nt: TGTGCCAGCAGGACTAGCGGGCGGGAGCCACGACGAGGAGTGAGAGAGCAGTACTTC
CDR3aa: CASRTSGREPRRGVREQYF

abundance: NA
j_gene: TRBJ1-5
v_gene: TRBV5-5
d_gene: NA
CDR3nt: TGTGCCAGCAGCCTGGGGCCGCAGATGGAACAGCCCCAGCATTTT
CDR3aa: CASSLGPQMEQPQHF